Below, 17 T cell receptor beta chains from the same sample are listed, as sequenced in a study of T cell responses to AZD1222 COVID-19 vaccine. Produced via immunoSEQ multiplex PCR; TCRdb's table is partial and in-frame only. The table shows about 180,000 clones, with roughly 94% occurring only once. Sample: peripheral blood, taken 28 days after the second AZD1222 dose. The receptor set was obtained from an adult who received the AZD1222 COVID-19 vaccine.

This chain uses TRBV5-1 with TRBJ2-7; D perhaps matches TRBD2 (6 bases). The CDR3 is made up of 14 amino acids. Germline assignment: CDR1 SGHRS and CDR2 YFSETQ. V was cut by 4 bases and J by 3 bases, with 14 bases left in between. CDR3 protein: CASSTTGTGYEQYF. The CDR3 DNA reads TGCGCCAGCAGCACGACCGGGACTGGCTACGAGCAGTACTTC.

J is TRBJ1-6 and V is TRBV11-2; D remains ambiguous. From germline, CDR1 is SGHAT and CDR2 FQNNGV. Trimming stripped 1 base from V and 7 bases from J, with 8 bases between. CDR3 length equals 14 residues. DNA of the CDR3: TGTGCCAGCAGCTTAGCCAGCCAAAATTCACCCCTCCACTTT. Its translation: CASSLASQNSPLHF.

This CDR3 reads CASSLNRVIDGYTF. The CDR3 nucleotides are TGTGCCAGCAGCTTAAACAGGGTGATCGATGGCTACACCTTC. The chain uses TRBV7-8 and TRBJ1-2, with D tentatively TRBD1 (6 bases). V was pared by 2 bases and J by 6 bases, with 13 bases between. Germline CDR1 is SGHVS and CDR2 is FQNEAQ. The CDR3 contains 14 residues.

This sequence joins TRBV5-1 and TRBJ2-7; the D gene is possibly TRBD1 (6 bases). V was clipped by 4 bases and J by 0 bases, with 11 bases between them. The CDR3 runs to 14 residues. Germline values: CDR1 SGHRS, CDR2 YFSETQ. DNA for the CDR3: TGCGCCAGCAGCCAAGGGGGTTACTCCTACGAGCAGTACTTC. Encoded protein: CASSQGGYSYEQYF.

This chain connects TRBV11-1 to TRBJ2-3; 9 nucleotides line up with TRBD1. Unmatched junction bases numbered 3, after V lost 5 bases and J lost 0 bases. The length of the CDR3 is 15 residues. The V gene's germline CDR1 is SGHAT and CDR2 FQDESV (reference sequence). The CDR3 region is CASSRDRASTDTQYF. CDR3 sequence (DNA): TGTGCCAGCAGCCGGGACAGGGCTAGCACAGATACGCAGTATTTT. The full variable domain, rest sourced from reference TRBV11-1 and TRBJ2-3, is EAEVAQSPRYKITEKSQAVAFWCDPISGHATLYWYRQILGQGPELLVQFQDESVVDDSQLPKDRFSAERLKGVDSTLKIQPAELGDSAMYLCASSRDRASTDTQYFGPGTRLTVL.

This chain links TRBV28 with TRBJ1-1, with D perhaps matching TRBD1 (6 bases). This CDR3 region has 14 residues. V dropped 2 bases and J dropped 7 bases, with 14 bases sitting between them. CDR1 and CDR2 (germline): MDHEN, SYDVKM. In DNA form, the CDR3 reads TGTGCCAGCAGTTTAGGGGGGACAAGGGGTGAAGCTTTCTTT. It encodes CASSLGGTRGEAFF.

The genes are TRBV7-8 and TRBJ2-3; TRBD1 or TRBD2 may be the D gene (7 bases each). The CDR3 contains 16 residues. V was shortened by 6 bases and J by 0 bases, with 16 bases between the two germline ends. Per germline, CDR1 SGHVS and CDR2 FQNEAQ. The CDR3 sequence: CASRTQGRASTDTQYF. Written as DNA, the CDR3 is TGTGCCAGCAGAACACAGGGGAGGGCCAGCACAGATACGCAGTATTTT.

Here the CDR3 reads CASSSRERRLRSEAFF. The CDR3 DNA reads TGTGCCAGCAGCTCCAGAGAGAGGCGTTTGAGATCTGAAGCTTTCTTT. V is TRBV11-3 and J is TRBJ1-1; D is unclear. Trimming cost V 4 bases and J 6 bases, with 21 bases left between them. This CDR3 region has 16 residues. In germline, CDR1 is SGHNT, CDR2 YENEEA.

CDR3 nucleotides: TGCGCCAGCAGCCAAGATGTAGGCCTAGCGGGGACCACAGATACGCAGTATTTT. Amino acid sequence: CASSQDVGLAGTTDTQYF. V usage is TRBV4-3 and J usage is TRBJ2-3; 9 bases agree with TRBD2. Germline lookup yields CDR1 LGHNA and CDR2 YSLEER. J gave up 2 bases and V 0 bases, and 9 bases lay outside the gene matches. The CDR3 has 18 residues.

The rearrangement links TRBV11-3 to TRBJ2-1; 7 bases fit TRBD2. Germline CDR1 is SGHNT and CDR2 is YENEEA. Germline trimming cut 5 bases from V and 5 bases from J; bases unmatched to any gene: 3. The CDR3 loop spans 13 amino acids. CDR3 nucleotides: TGTGCCAGCAGCCTGCGGGGGAACAATGAGCAGTTCTTC. This codes for CASSLRGNNEQFF.

This clone appeared once. The genes are TRBV28 and TRBJ1-5; possible D gene TRBD1, 6 bases. The CDR3 is made up of 14 amino acids. The V gene's germline CDR1 is MDHEN and CDR2 SYDVKM. Trimming removed 2 bases from V and 11 bases from J, with 16 bases in between. The CDR3 sequence is CASSLDWGQGAQHF. CDR3 sequence (DNA): TGTGCCAGCAGTTTAGATTGGGGACAAGGGGCCCAGCATTTT.

The chain links TRBV7-2 to TRBJ1-1, with a weak D call TRBD1 (6 bases). The CDR3 is made up of 15 amino acids. Germline CDR1 is SGHTA and CDR2 is FQGNSA. Deletions cut 4 bases from V and 5 bases from J, with 17 bases between. The CDR3 DNA follows: TGTGCCAGCAGCTCCCAGTCAGGGGCTGATACTGAAGCTTTCTTT. Translation gives CASSSQSGADTEAFF.

This clone was seen just once. This same CDR3 is encoded by further DNA sequences in the sample. This chain joins TRBV5-5 and TRBJ2-7; D not certain. The germline CDR1 and CDR2 sequences are SGHKS and YYEKEE (reference sequence). Between the trimmed V and J ends, which lost 0 bases and 1 base, there was a span of 8 bases. CDR3 length equals 14 residues. The CDR3 protein is CASSLVGRSYEQYF. In nucleotides, the CDR3 is TGTGCCAGCAGCTTGGTGGGCAGGTCCTACGAGCAGTACTTC.

V and J are TRBV19 and TRBJ2-4; no clear D gene. Germline V lookup: CDR1 LNHDA, CDR2 SQIVND (reference sequence). This CDR3 spans 13 amino acids. Trimming took 4 bases from V and 0 from J, leaving 4 bases between them. The CDR3 region has the DNA TGTGCCAGTAGTAACCTAGCCAAAAACATTCAGTACTTC. Protein sequence: CASSNLAKNIQYF.

This sequence joins TRBV2 and TRBJ1-6; D is unclear. Germline CDR1 SNHLY, CDR2 FYNNEI. This CDR3 has 15 residues. V shed 3 bases and J shed 0 bases, with 6 bases lying between them. The CDR3 DNA follows: TGTGCCAGCAGTGATCCTGTCTCCTATAATTCACCCCTCCACTTT. Amino acids: CASSDPVSYNSPLHF.

This clone has only a few counts. The rearrangement links TRBV3-1 (or the pseudogene TRBV3-2) to TRBJ2-3; 8 bases map to TRBD2. Germline V gene data show CDR1 as LGHDT and CDR2 as YNNKEL (reference sequence). The CDR3 consists of 14 residues. V gave up 5 bases and J gave up 4 bases; unmatched junction bases: 5. This chain's CDR3 is CASSSGGPADTQYF. The DNA for the CDR3 is TGTGCCAGCAGCTCGGGGGGGCCGGCAGATACGCAGTATTTT.

This chain connects TRBV12-3 or TRBV12-4 to TRBJ2-3; D call uncertain. CDR3 length: 13 residues. Trimming pared 3 bases from V and 0 bases from J, leaving 4 bases between. DNA for the CDR3: TGTGCCAGCAGTTTCGGTAGCACAGATACGCAGTATTTT. Its protein is CASSFGSTDTQYF.